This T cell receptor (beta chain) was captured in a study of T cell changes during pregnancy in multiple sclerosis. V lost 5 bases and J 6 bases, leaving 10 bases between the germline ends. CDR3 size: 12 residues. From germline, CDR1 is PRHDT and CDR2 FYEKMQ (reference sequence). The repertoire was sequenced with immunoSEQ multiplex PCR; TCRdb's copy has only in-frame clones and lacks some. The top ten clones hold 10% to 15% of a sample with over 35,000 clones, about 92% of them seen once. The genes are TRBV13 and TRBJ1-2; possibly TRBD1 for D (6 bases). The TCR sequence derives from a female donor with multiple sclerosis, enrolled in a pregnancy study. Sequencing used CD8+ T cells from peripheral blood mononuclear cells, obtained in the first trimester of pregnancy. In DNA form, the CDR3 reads TGTGCCAGCAGCCCGGACAGTCATGGCTACACCTTC. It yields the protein CASSPDSHGYTF.